The clone carrying this TCR beta chain was observed once. The data were taken from a study of control samples from healthy donors and cancer patients. Some clones are missing from TCRdb's copy, which holds only in-frame ones; the method was immunoSEQ multiplex PCR. The table lists 150,000 to 180,000 clones, over 90% of them singletons, with over 2% in the top ten. The V and J ends lost 4 bases and 5 bases, in that order; junction bases with no gene match: 4. Germline loops: CDR1 SGHRS, CDR2 YFSETQ. This CDR3 is built from 13 residues. Sequencing input: blood. The origin of this receptor is a man aged 50 or older in good health. The chain is built from TRBV5-1 and TRBJ1-1; the match to TRBD1 covers 8 bases. CDR3 DNA: TGCGCCAGCAGCCTTCAGGGGGCTACTGAAGCTTTCTTT. This translates into CASSLQGATEAFF.